This T cell receptor (beta chain) was identified in a study of shared clonotypes between healthy human individuals. The study, taken as a whole, reports: In a few donors, around 5% of naive CD4 clonotypes appeared in common. The expectation was that sequencing depth would affect clonotype sharing among donors.

As regards this clone: Its antigen is undetermined.

Looked up from germline, CDR1 is MDHEN and CDR2 is SYDVKM. With 5 bases removed from V and 0 bases from J, the gap between germline ends came to 25 bases. This CDR3 is 19 amino acids long. Every immunoSEQ plate was one replicate of a subset's evenly spread DNA. Some clones are missing from TCRdb's copy, which holds only in-frame ones; the method was immunoSEQ multiplex PCR. The data contain some 630,000 clones, 72% of them singletons. The V gene is TRBV28, the J gene TRBJ1-2; possible D gene TRBD1, 5 bases. The sequence derives from a woman aged 25 to 39 in good health. Sequencing was done on a sample of memory CD4+ T cells sorted from blood. Subset indicated: CD45RA-negative fraction. This CDR3 reads CASSQSRQPIGFANYGYTF. The CDR3 DNA reads TGTGCCAGCAGTCAATCCCGACAGCCGATAGGGTTCGCTAACTATGGCTACACCTTC.